What follows are 14 T cell receptor beta chains derived from one specimen sequenced in a study of T cell changes during pregnancy in multiple sclerosis. The assay was immunoSEQ multiplex PCR, and TCRdb's table has in-frame clones only and misses some. The sample shows about 80,000 clones, around 90% of them seen only once. The sequencing here drew on peripheral blood, taken before pregnancy. The source of these receptors is a female donor with multiple sclerosis, enrolled in a pregnancy study.

The chain joins TRBV6-6 to TRBJ1-4; D possibly corresponds to TRBD1 (5 bases). V was pared by 6 bases and J by 0 bases, with 11 bases between. This CDR3 has 15 amino acids. Germline CDR1 reads MNHNY; CDR2 reads SVGAGI (reference sequence). As DNA, the CDR3 is TGTGCCAGCAGCCAACCGGGGGCAACTAATGAAAAACTGTTTTTT. Its protein is CASSQPGATNEKLFF.

The chain recombines TRBV10-3 with TRBJ1-4, with 9 bases that match TRBD1. The length of the CDR3 is 13 residues. Germline CDR1 and CDR2: ENHRY and SYGVKD. J lost 5 bases, V lost 6 bases, and 1 base had no gene match. DNA for the CDR3: TGTGCCATCAGAGGGACAGGGAATGAAAAACTGTTTTTT. Protein: CAIRGTGNEKLFF.

This clone has just one count. The V and J genes are TRBV4-1 and TRBJ2-7, with TRBD1 matching over 8 bases. The CDR3 extends over 17 amino acids. Germline CDR1 MGHRA, CDR2 YSYEKL. The V gene end was trimmed by 4 bases and the J gene end by 1 base; junction bases not matched to a gene: 12. The CDR3 coding sequence is TGCGCCAGCAGCCGGGCAAGCGGACAGGGACAATCCTACGAGCAGTACTTC. Protein: CASSRASGQGQSYEQYF.

The chain carries TRBV28 and TRBJ1-2; D is unclear. The length of the CDR3 is 13 residues. Germline V lookup: CDR1 MDHEN, CDR2 SYDVKM. V was clipped by 2 bases and J by 7 bases, with 11 bases between them. In DNA form, the CDR3 reads TGTGCCAGCAGTTTACTAGGTACGGGTGGCTACACCTTC. Its protein is CASSLLGTGGYTF.

This rearrangement joins TRBV18 to TRBJ2-2; possibly TRBD1 for D (5 bases). The CDR3 has 16 amino acids. With 1 base removed from V and 4 bases from J, the gap between germline ends came to 13 bases. The germline V gene has CDR1 KGHSH and CDR2 LQKENI. CDR3 DNA: TGTGCCAGCTCACCACGGTGGTCAGGGCGCACCGGGGAGCTGTTTTTT. Protein product: CASSPRWSGRTGELFF.

The gene calls are TRBV20-1 and TRBJ2-1, with D perhaps matching TRBD2 (5 bases). The germline CDR1 and CDR2 sequences are DFQATT and SNEGSKA (reference sequence). The CDR3 totals 11 residues. Trimming took 6 bases from V and 6 from J, leaving 9 bases between them. The CDR3 sequence: CSATTSNEQFF. CDR3 nucleotides: TGCAGTGCAACTACTAGCAATGAGCAGTTCTTC.

V is TRBV5-4 and J is TRBJ2-3, with TRBD2 matching over 8 bases. This CDR3 is 15 amino acids long. Per germline, CDR1 SGHNT and CDR2 YYREEE (reference sequence). Trimming at V came to 5 bases and at J to 2 bases, leaving 7 bases not matched to a gene. The CDR3 is CASRRTSPSTDTQYF. The CDR3 DNA reads as TGTGCCAGCAGGCGGACTAGCCCTTCCACAGATACGCAGTATTTT.

The rearrangement links TRBV21-1 to TRBJ2-4; the D call in the table, TRBD2, was not verified against the DNA. TRBV21-1 is termed a pseudogene. The CDR3 totals 16 residues. The CDR3 region has the DNA TGTGCCAGCAGCAAAGGCCCGCGACTAGCGGAAAACATTCAGTACTTC. This encodes CASSKGPRLAENIQYF.

V gene TRBV18 combines with J gene TRBJ2-7, with D tentatively TRBD1 (7 bases). CDR3 length: 17 residues. CDR1 and CDR2 from the germline V gene are KGHSH and LQKENI. The V end was cut by 3 bases, the J end by 4 bases, with 22 bases between. The CDR3 protein is CASSPRGPTGAGYEQYF. The DNA of the CDR3 is TGTGCCAGCTCACCTCGGGGGCCCACAGGGGCGGGATACGAGCAGTACTTC.

The V call is TRBV28, the J call TRBJ2-7, with 8 bases matching TRBD2. The CDR3 extends over 14 amino acids. With V trimmed by 1 base and J by 6 bases, 5 bases remained unmatched. Per the germline V gene, CDR1 is MDHEN and CDR2 is SYDVKM. The CDR3 is CASSLSGRAPEQYF. The CDR3 nucleotides read TGTGCCAGCAGTTTATCCGGGAGGGCCCCCGAGCAGTACTTC. The complete variable domain, with remaining parts taken from reference TRBV28 and TRBJ2-7, reads DVKVTQSSRYLVKRTGEKVFLECVQDMDHENMFWYRQDPGLGLRLIYFSYDVKMKEKGDIPEGYSVSREKKERFSLILESASTNQTSMYLCASSLSGRAPEQYFGPGTRLTVT.

The chain uses TRBV5-6 and TRBJ2-1, with TRBD2 as a possible D gene (6 bases). Germline values: CDR1 SGHDT, CDR2 YYEEEE. Between the trimmed V and J ends, which lost 6 bases and 7 bases, there was a span of 23 bases. This CDR3 comprises 16 residues. The CDR3 protein is CASNLWGESKWNEQFF. CDR3 nucleotide sequence: TGTGCCAGCAACCTCTGGGGGGAGAGTAAATGGAATGAGCAGTTCTTC.

The chain uses TRBV5-8 and TRBJ2-3, with 7 bases identical to TRBD2. J lost 3 bases, V lost 0 bases, and 7 bases had no gene match. Germline V gene lookup returns CDR1 SGHTS and CDR2 YDEGEE. The CDR3 consists of 16 residues. The CDR3 spells CASSLGTGSGTDTQYF. The CDR3 region has the DNA TGTGCCAGCAGCTTGGGGACTGGTAGCGGGACAGATACGCAGTATTTT.

The chain carries TRBV7-2 and TRBJ2-7, with a possible D match to TRBD2 (6 bases). The germline V gene encodes CDR1 SGHTA and CDR2 FQGNSA. The V end was cut by 3 bases, the J end by 3 bases, with 21 bases between. The CDR3 contains 17 residues. DNA for the CDR3: TGTGCCAGCAGCTTCTCTCCCGGGAGAGGGATGTACTACGAGCAGTACTTC. This translates into CASSFSPGRGMYYEQYF.

This clone was counted once. V is TRBV5-4 and J is TRBJ1-2, with D possibly being TRBD1 (5 bases). The germline CDR1 and CDR2 sequences are SGHNT and YYREEE (reference sequence). CDR3 length: 16 residues. V was shortened by 4 bases and J by 2 bases, with 18 bases between the two germline ends. CDR3 DNA sequence: TGTGCCAGCAGCCCCTTCCAGGGACTGCGAAACTATGGCTACACCTTC. It encodes CASSPFQGLRNYGYTF.